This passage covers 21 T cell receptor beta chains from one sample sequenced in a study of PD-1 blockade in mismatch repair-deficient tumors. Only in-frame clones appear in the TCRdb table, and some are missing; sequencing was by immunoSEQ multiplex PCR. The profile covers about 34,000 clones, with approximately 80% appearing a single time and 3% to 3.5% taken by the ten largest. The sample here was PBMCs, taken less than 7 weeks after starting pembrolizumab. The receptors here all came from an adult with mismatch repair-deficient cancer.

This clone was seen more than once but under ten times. The CDR3 loop reads CASSIGLAGASYEQYF. The CDR3 bases are TGTGCCAGTAGTATAGGGCTAGCGGGAGCCTCCTACGAGCAGTACTTC. This chain uses TRBV19 with TRBJ2-7; TRBD2 matches at 10 bases. CDR3 length: 16 residues. Per germline, CDR1 LNHDA and CDR2 SQIVND (reference sequence). The V and J ends lost 1 base and 0 bases, in that order; junction bases with no gene match: 3.

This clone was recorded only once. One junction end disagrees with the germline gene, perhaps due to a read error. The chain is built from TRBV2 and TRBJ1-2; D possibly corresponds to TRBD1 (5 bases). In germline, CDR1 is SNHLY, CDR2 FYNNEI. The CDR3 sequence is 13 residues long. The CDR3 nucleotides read TGTGCCAGCACTGATCGTCTGGGGCAGTGGGCCGCCTTC. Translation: CASTDRLGQWAAF. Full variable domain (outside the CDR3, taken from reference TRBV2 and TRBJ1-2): EPEVTQTPSHQVTQMGQEVILRCVPISNHLYFYWYRQILGQKVEFLVSFYNNEISEKSEIFDDQFSVERPDGSNFTLKIRSTKLEDSAMYFCASTDRLGQWAAFGSGTRLTVV.

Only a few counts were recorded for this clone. CDR3 loop: CASSLPGAQETQYF. For the CDR3, the DNA is TGTGCCAGCAGTTTACCGGGAGCCCAAGAGACCCAGTACTTC. The chain has TRBV28 and TRBJ2-5; weak D call: TRBD2 (6 bases). The CDR3 covers 14 residues. Trimming cost V 2 bases and J 1 base, with 8 bases left between them. Germline assignment: CDR1 MDHEN and CDR2 SYDVKM. The entire variable domain, with the rest obtained from reference TRBV28 and TRBJ2-5, is as follows: DVKVTQSSRYLVKRTGEKVFLECVQDMDHENMFWYRQDPGLGLRLIYFSYDVKMKEKGDIPEGYSVSREKKERFSLILESASTNQTSMYLCASSLPGAQETQYFGPGTRLLVL.

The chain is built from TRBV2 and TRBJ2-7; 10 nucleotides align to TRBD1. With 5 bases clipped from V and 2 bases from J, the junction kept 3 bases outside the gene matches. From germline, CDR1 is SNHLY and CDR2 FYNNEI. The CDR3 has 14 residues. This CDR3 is CASSPGTGAYEQYF. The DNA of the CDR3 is TGTGCCAGCAGTCCAGGGACAGGGGCCTACGAGCAGTACTTC.

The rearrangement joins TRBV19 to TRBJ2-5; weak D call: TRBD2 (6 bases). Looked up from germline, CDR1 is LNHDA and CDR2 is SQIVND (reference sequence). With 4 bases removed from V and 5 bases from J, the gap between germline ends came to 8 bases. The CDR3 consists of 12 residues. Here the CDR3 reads CASSSGTETQYF. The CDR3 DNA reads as TGTGCCAGTAGTAGCGGGACGGAGACCCAGTACTTC. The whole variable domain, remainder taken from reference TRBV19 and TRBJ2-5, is DGGITQSPKYLFRKEGQNVTLSCEQNLNHDAMYWYRQDPGQGLRLIYYSQIVNDFQKGDIAEGYSVSREKKESFPLTVTSAQKNPTAFYLCASSSGTETQYFGPGTRLLVL.

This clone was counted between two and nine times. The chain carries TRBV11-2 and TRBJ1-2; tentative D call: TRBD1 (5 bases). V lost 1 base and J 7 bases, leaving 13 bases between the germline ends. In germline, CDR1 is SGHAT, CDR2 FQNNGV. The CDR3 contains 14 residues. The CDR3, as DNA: TGTGCCAGCAGCTTAGCAGGGTTTGGAAGTGGCTACACCTTC. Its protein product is CASSLAGFGSGYTF.

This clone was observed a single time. This CDR3 reads CASSLRGIRTDTQYF. The CDR3 DNA is TGCGCCAGCAGCCTACGCGGGATAAGGACAGATACGCAGTATTTT. The rearrangement joins TRBV5-1 to TRBJ2-3, with TRBD2 as a possible D gene (6 bases). V was pared by 4 bases and J by 3 bases, with 15 bases between. The V gene's germline CDR1 is SGHRS and CDR2 YFSETQ. CDR3 length: 15 residues.

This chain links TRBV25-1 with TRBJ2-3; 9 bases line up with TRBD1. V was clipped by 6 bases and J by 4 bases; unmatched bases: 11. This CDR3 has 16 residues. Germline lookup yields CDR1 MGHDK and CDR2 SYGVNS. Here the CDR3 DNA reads TGTGCCAGCAGCTCCCAGGGACAGGGATTAGCAGATACGCAGTATTTT. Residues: CASSSQGQGLADTQYF. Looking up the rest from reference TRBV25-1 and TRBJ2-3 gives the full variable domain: EADIYQTPRYLVIGTGKKITLECSQTMGHDKMYWYQQDPGMELHLIHYSYGVNSTEKGDLSSESTVSRIRTEHFPLTLESARPSHTSQYLCASSSQGQGLADTQYFGPGTRLTVL.

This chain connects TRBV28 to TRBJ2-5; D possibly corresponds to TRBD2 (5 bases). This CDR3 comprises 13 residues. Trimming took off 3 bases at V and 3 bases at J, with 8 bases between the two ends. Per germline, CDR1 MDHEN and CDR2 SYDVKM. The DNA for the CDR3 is TGTGCCAGCAGTTTCGGGAAAAAAGAGACCCAGTACTTC. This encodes CASSFGKKETQYF. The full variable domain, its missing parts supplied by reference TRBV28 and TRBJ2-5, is DVKVTQSSRYLVKRTGEKVFLECVQDMDHENMFWYRQDPGLGLRLIYFSYDVKMKEKGDIPEGYSVSREKKERFSLILESASTNQTSMYLCASSFGKKETQYFGPGTRLLVL.

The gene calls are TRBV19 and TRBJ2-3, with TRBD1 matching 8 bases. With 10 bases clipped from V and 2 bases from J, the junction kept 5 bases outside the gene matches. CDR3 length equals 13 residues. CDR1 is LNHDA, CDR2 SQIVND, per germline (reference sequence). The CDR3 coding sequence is TGTGCCACCACGGACAGGGCCACAGATACGCAGTATTTT. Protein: CATTDRATDTQYF.

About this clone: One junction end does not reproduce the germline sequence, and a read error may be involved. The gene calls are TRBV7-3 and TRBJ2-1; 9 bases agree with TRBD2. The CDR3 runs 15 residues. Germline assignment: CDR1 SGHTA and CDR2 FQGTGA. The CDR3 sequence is CASSVTSGPYNEQFF. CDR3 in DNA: TGTGCCAGCAGCGTAACTAGCGGGCCCTACAATGAGCAGTTCTTC.

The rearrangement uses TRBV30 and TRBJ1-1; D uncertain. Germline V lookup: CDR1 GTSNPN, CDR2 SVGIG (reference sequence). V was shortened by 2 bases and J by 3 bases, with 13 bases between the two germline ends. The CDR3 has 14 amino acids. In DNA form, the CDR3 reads TGTGCCTGGAGTTTGGTAACAGTGGACACTGAAGCTTTCTTT. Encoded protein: CAWSLVTVDTEAFF.

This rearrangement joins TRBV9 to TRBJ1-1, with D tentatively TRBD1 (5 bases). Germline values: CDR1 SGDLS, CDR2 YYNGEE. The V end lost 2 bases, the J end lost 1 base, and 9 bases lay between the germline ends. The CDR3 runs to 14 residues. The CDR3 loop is CASSVGHRNTEAFF. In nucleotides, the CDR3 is TGTGCCAGCAGCGTCGGACACCGGAACACTGAAGCTTTCTTT.

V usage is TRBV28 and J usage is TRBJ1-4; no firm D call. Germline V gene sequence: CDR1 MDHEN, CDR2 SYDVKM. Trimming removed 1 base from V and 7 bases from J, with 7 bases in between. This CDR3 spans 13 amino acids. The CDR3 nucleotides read TGTGCCAGCAGTTTATCAGGATCTGAAAAACTGTTTTTT. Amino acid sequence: CASSLSGSEKLFF. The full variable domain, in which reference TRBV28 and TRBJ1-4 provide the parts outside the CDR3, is DVKVTQSSRYLVKRTGEKVFLECVQDMDHENMFWYRQDPGLGLRLIYFSYDVKMKEKGDIPEGYSVSREKKERFSLILESASTNQTSMYLCASSLSGSEKLFFGSGTQLSVL.

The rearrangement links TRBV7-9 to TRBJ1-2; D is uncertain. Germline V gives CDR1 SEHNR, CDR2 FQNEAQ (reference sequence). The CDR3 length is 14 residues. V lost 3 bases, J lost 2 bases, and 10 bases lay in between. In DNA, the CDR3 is TGTGCCAGCAGCTTCGCCAACAGCAACTATGGCTACACCTTC. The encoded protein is CASSFANSNYGYTF.

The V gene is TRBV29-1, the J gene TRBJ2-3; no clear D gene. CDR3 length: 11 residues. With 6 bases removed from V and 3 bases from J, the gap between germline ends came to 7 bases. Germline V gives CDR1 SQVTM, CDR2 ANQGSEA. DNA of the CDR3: TGCAGCGTGAGGTGGACAGATACGCAGTATTTT. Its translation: CSVRWTDTQYF.

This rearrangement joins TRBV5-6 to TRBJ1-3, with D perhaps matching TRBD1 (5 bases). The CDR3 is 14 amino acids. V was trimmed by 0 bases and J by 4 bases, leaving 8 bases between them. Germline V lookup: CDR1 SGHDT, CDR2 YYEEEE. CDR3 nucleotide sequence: TGTGCCAGCAGCTTGGGGGGCGCGGGAAACACCATATATTTT. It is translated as CASSLGGAGNTIYF.

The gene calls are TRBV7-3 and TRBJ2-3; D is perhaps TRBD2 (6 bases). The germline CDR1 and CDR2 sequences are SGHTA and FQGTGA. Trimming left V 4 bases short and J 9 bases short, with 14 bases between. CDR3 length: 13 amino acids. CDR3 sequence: CASSSPPAGTQYF. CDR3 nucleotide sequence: TGTGCCAGCAGCTCCCCCCCAGCGGGCACGCAGTATTTT. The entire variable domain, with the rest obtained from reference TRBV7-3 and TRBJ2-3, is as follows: GAGVSQTPSNKVTEKGKYVELRCDPISGHTALYWYRQSLGQGPEFLIYFQGTGAADDSGLPNDRFFAVRPEGSVSTLKIQRTERGDSAVYLCASSSPPAGTQYFGPGTRLTVL.

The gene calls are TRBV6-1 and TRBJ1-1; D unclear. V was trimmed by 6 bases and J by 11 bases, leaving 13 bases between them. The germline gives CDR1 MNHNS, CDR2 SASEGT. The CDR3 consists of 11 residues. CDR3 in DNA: TGTGCCAGCAGAGACGGGGTCGCTGCTTTCTTT. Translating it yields CASRDGVAAFF.

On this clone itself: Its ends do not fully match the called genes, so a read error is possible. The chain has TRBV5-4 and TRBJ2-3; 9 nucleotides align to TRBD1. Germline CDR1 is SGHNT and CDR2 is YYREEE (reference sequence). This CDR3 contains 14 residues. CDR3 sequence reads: CASSLDLPGQGMNF. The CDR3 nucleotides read TGTGCCAGCAGCTTGGACCTCCCGGGACAGGGTATGAATTTT.

The CDR3 DNA sequence: TGCAGCGCGGTGGCGGGCGGGGAGCTGTTTTTT. Amino acids: CSAVAGGELFF. The genes are TRBV29-1 and TRBJ2-2; perhaps TRBD2 as D (5 bases). V was pared by 7 bases and J by 7 bases, with 10 bases between. This CDR3 region has 11 residues. Germline V gene lookup returns CDR1 SQVTM and CDR2 ANQGSEA.